The 29 T cell receptor beta chains below were found in one sample sequenced in a study of shared clonotypes between healthy human individuals (dated by TCRdb to between 2020 and 2021). CD8 naive samples consisted of CD45RO-negative cells that were positively selected for CCR7, yielding a CD45RA+CCR7+ population without TemRA cells. Library generation was performed with the immunoSEQ multiplex PCR assay. Held by TCRdb, this immuneACCESS table contains in-frame sequences only and omits some clones. Under half of the omission traces to an unresolved V gene where checked; the cause of the rest is unknown. For this sample there are about 2.1 million clones; 85% to 95% appear just once. In total, the top ten clones hold 1.5% to 2% of the sample. The sample consisted of naive CD8+ T cells from PBMCs. In light of the paper, this sample's cell subset or site label describes: CD45RA+CCR7+. All receptors derive from a man aged 18 to 35 in good health. Some clones in this sample may be carry-over from other donors' samples.

The chain carries TRBV2 and TRBJ2-1; TRBD1 aligns across 8 bases. J lost 8 bases, V lost 7 bases, and 4 bases had no gene match. Germline CDR1 reads SNHLY; CDR2 reads FYNNEI. The CDR3 consists of 12 residues. The CDR3 loop reads CASTDRADEQFF. DNA for the CDR3: TGTGCCAGCACGGACAGGGCCGATGAGCAGTTCTTC. Full variable domain (rest looked up from reference TRBV2 and TRBJ2-1): EPEVTQTPSHQVTQMGQEVILRCVPISNHLYFYWYRQILGQKVEFLVSFYNNEISEKSEIFDDQFSVERPDGSNFTLKIRSTKLEDSAMYFCASTDRADEQFFGPGTRLTVL.

The J gene is TRBJ2-1, the V gene TRBV6-6; D not certain. CDR3 size: 13 residues. Germline lookup yields CDR1 MNHNY and CDR2 SVGAGI (reference sequence). V was shortened by 5 bases and J by 0 bases, with 5 bases between the two germline ends. The CDR3 nucleotides are TGTGCCAGCAGTGGAGACTCCTACAATGAGCAGTTCTTC. Its protein is CASSGDSYNEQFF.

The chain has TRBV30 and TRBJ1-5; TRBD1 agrees at 8 bases. Per the germline V gene, CDR1 is GTSNPN and CDR2 is SVGIG (reference sequence). The CDR3 loop spans 14 amino acids. Trimming removed 1 base from V and 6 bases from J; junction bases left unmatched: 5. The CDR3 sequence is CAWSGLGQVQPQHF. Written as DNA, the CDR3 is TGTGCCTGGAGTGGACTGGGACAGGTTCAGCCCCAGCATTTT.

The chain employs TRBV29-1 and TRBJ1-4, with D possibly TRBD1 on 6 matching bases. The length of the CDR3 is 16 residues. Germline CDR1 SQVTM, CDR2 ANQGSEA. Trimming took off 4 bases at V and 0 bases at J, with 15 bases between the two ends. The CDR3 loop is CSVGWDKIATNEKLFF. CDR3 sequence (DNA): TGCAGCGTTGGCTGGGACAAAATTGCAACTAATGAAAAACTGTTTTTT. Based on the CDR3 plus reference TRBV29-1 and TRBJ1-4, the full variable domain is SAVISQKPSRDICQRGTSLTIQCQVDSQVTMMFWYRQQPGQSLTLIATANQGSEATYESGFVIDKFPISRPNLTFSTLTVSNMSPEDSSIYLCSVGWDKIATNEKLFFGSGTQLSVL.

This rearrangement joins TRBV6-5 to TRBJ2-7; weak D call: TRBD2 (6 bases). Germline CDR1 is MNHEY and CDR2 is SVGAGI. Trimming took off 4 bases at V and 0 bases at J, with 10 bases between the two ends. The CDR3 loop spans 14 amino acids. The CDR3 sequence is CASSSEEGSYEQYF. The CDR3 DNA reads as TGTGCCAGCAGTTCGGAGGAGGGCTCCTACGAGCAGTACTTC.

J is TRBJ1-2 and V is TRBV4-1; a possible D gene is TRBD1 (5 bases). Looked up from germline, CDR1 is MGHRA and CDR2 is YSYEKL. V dropped 0 bases and J dropped 1 base, with 12 bases sitting between them. CDR3 length: 16 amino acids. CDR3 sequence (DNA): TGCGCCAGCAGCCAAGATGAGACAGTCTTTAACTATGGCTACACCTTC. Its protein product is CASSQDETVFNYGYTF.

The chain is built from TRBV7-6 and TRBJ2-1; 11 bases align to TRBD2. After removal of 4 bases from V and 7 bases from J, the junction contained 6 bases not matched to a gene. This CDR3 spans 15 amino acids. The germline gives CDR1 SGHVS, CDR2 FNYEAQ. The CDR3 sequence is CASSSTSGSPNEQFF. For the CDR3, the DNA is TGTGCCAGCAGCTCCACTAGCGGGAGTCCGAATGAGCAGTTCTTC.

This chain connects TRBV6-1 to TRBJ2-3; 9 bases are shared with TRBD2. The V gene end was trimmed by 4 bases and the J gene end by 2 bases; junction bases not matched to a gene: 13. Germline loops: CDR1 MNHNS, CDR2 SASEGT. The CDR3 totals 18 residues. The CDR3 spells CASSVSRGGRAPTDTQYF. CDR3 nucleotides: TGTGCCAGCAGTGTTAGCAGGGGCGGGAGGGCCCCCACAGATACGCAGTATTTT.

A word on this clone: The same CDR3 also results from other DNA sequences found in this sample. The chain carries TRBV7-9 and TRBJ2-7, with 7 bases matching TRBD1. The CDR3 contains 14 residues. The V and J ends lost 1 base and 3 bases, in that order; junction bases with no gene match: 3. The germline V gene has CDR1 SEHNR and CDR2 FQNEAQ (reference sequence). This CDR3 reads CASSLVGDSYEQYF. The CDR3 DNA sequence: TGTGCCAGCAGCTTAGTCGGGGACAGCTACGAGCAGTACTTC.

The J gene is TRBJ2-7, the V gene TRBV7-9; the match to TRBD2 covers 13 bases. This CDR3 has 16 amino acids. V dropped 7 bases and J dropped 5; count of bases not matched to a gene: 11. Germline values: CDR1 SEHNR, CDR2 FQNEAQ (reference sequence). The CDR3 DNA reads TGTGCCAGCACAAACCTCACTAGCGGGAGGGCGAACGAGCAGTACTTC. Protein: CASTNLTSGRANEQYF.

V gene TRBV29-1 combines with J gene TRBJ1-1; TRBD1 agrees at 11 bases. Looked up from germline, CDR1 is SQVTM and CDR2 is ANQGSEA. V lost 6 bases, J lost 9 bases, and 3 bases stayed unmatched. The CDR3 is 11 amino acids. CDR3 in DNA: TGCAGCGTCCTGGACAGGGGGCAAGCTTTCTTT. Protein product: CSVLDRGQAFF.

The chain joins TRBV2 to TRBJ1-4; 7 bases are a match to TRBD1. The germline V gene encodes CDR1 SNHLY and CDR2 FYNNEI. This CDR3 spans 15 amino acids. V lost 1 base to trimming and J lost 8 bases; unmatched junction nucleotides: 7. DNA of the CDR3: TGTGCCAGCAGTGAAGGCAGGGGGACGGGGGAAAAACTGTTTTTT. Translation gives CASSEGRGTGEKLFF.

This clone came up a few times. Other DNA sequences of this sample code for an identical CDR3. The CDR3 is CASSVGDSLNTEAFF. CDR3 nucleotide sequence: TGTGCCAGCAGCGTAGGGGACAGTCTGAACACTGAAGCTTTCTTT. The chain uses TRBV9 and TRBJ1-1, with 7 bases aligning to TRBD1. The CDR3 runs 15 residues. The germline CDR1 and CDR2 sequences are SGDLS and YYNGEE. J was trimmed by 0 bases and V by 0 bases; bases with no gene match: 2.

This clone was seen once. J is TRBJ2-3 and V is TRBV29-1; 7 bases match TRBD1. Germline assignment: CDR1 SQVTM and CDR2 ANQGSEA. V trimming: 6 bases; J trimming: 0 bases; junction bases outside the gene matches: 6. There are 14 residues in the CDR3. CDR3 residues: CSVVGTVSTDTQYF. CDR3 sequence (DNA): TGCAGCGTAGTGGGGACAGTTAGCACAGATACGCAGTATTTT.

The chain couples TRBV7-9 to TRBJ2-2; 7 positions match TRBD1. V lost 5 bases, J lost 2 bases, and 8 bases stayed unmatched. Germline CDR1 SEHNR, CDR2 FQNEAQ (reference sequence). The CDR3 is 16 residues long. This CDR3 reads CASSGPGQINTGELFF. CDR3 DNA sequence: TGTGCCAGCAGCGGTCCGGGACAGATTAACACCGGGGAGCTGTTTTTT.

Written as DNA, the CDR3 is TGTGCCAGCAGCGTAGAGAGGGACAGGGTTCCCACCGGGGAGCTGTTTTTT. Translating it yields CASSVERDRVPTGELFF. The chain links TRBV9 to TRBJ2-2, with 9 bases fitting TRBD1. The ends lost 0 bases at V and 4 bases at J; junction bases unmatched: 7. The CDR3 totals 17 residues. CDR1 is SGDLS, CDR2 YYNGEE, per germline.

V is TRBV28 and J is TRBJ2-7; 9 bases align to TRBD1. In germline, CDR1 is MDHEN, CDR2 SYDVKM. CDR3 length: 14 residues. V lost 4 bases to trimming and J lost 4 bases; unmatched junction nucleotides: 5. CDR3 region: CASSSTGGEYEQYF. The DNA of the CDR3 is TGTGCCAGCAGTTCGACAGGGGGTGAATACGAGCAGTACTTC. Supplemented by reference TRBV28 and TRBJ2-7, the full variable domain reads DVKVTQSSRYLVKRTGEKVFLECVQDMDHENMFWYRQDPGLGLRLIYFSYDVKMKEKGDIPEGYSVSREKKERFSLILESASTNQTSMYLCASSSTGGEYEQYFGPGTRLTVT.

The V gene is TRBV27, the J gene TRBJ2-7; 8 positions agree with TRBD2. Per germline, CDR1 MNHEY and CDR2 SMNVEV (reference sequence). V gave up 5 bases and J gave up 4 bases; unmatched junction bases: 7. The CDR3 consists of 14 residues. CDR3 coding DNA: TGTGCCAGCAGTATAGAACTAGCGGCTTACGAGCAGTACTTC. It codes for CASSIELAAYEQYF.

The chain couples TRBV5-6 to TRBJ2-7; D remains ambiguous. CDR1 is SGHDT, CDR2 YYEEEE, per germline. Trimming removed 4 bases from V and 2 bases from J, with 10 bases in between. This CDR3 is 13 amino acids long. The CDR3 is CASSPWLAYEQYF. The CDR3 DNA sequence: TGTGCCAGCAGCCCGTGGCTGGCCTACGAGCAGTACTTC.

V gene TRBV5-5 combines with J gene TRBJ2-7, with no clear D. Looked up from germline, CDR1 is SGHKS and CDR2 is YYEKEE (reference sequence). The CDR3 covers 14 residues. The V end was cut by 2 bases, the J end by 4 bases, with 13 bases between. The CDR3 sequence is CASSLNGFTYEQYF. CDR3 sequence (DNA): TGTGCCAGCAGCTTAAACGGTTTTACGTACGAGCAGTACTTC.

The V gene is TRBV27, the J gene TRBJ1-5; D is uncertain. The CDR3 covers 14 residues. V was clipped by 1 base and J by 4 bases, with 8 bases between them. Germline CDR1 is MNHEY and CDR2 is SMNVEV (reference sequence). The CDR3 sequence is CASSLWVGNQPQHF. The CDR3 DNA sequence: TGTGCCAGCAGTTTATGGGTAGGAAATCAGCCCCAGCATTTT.

The chain recombines TRBV19 with TRBJ2-6, with D perhaps matching TRBD2 (6 bases). CDR1 and CDR2 (germline): LNHDA, SQIVND (reference sequence). V lost 1 base and J lost 4, with 11 bases in between. The CDR3 has 16 amino acids. The CDR3 sequence: CASSIVPGAGANVLTF. The CDR3 region has the DNA TGTGCCAGTAGTATAGTCCCGGGAGCAGGGGCCAACGTCCTGACTTTC.

In its sample, this clone was seen a few times. The rearrangement joins TRBV30 to TRBJ1-1; TRBD1 might be the D (5 bases). Trimming removed 4 bases at V and 2 bases at J, with 17 bases between. Germline V gene sequence: CDR1 GTSNPN, CDR2 SVGIG (reference sequence). This CDR3 region has 15 residues. The CDR3 bases are TGTGCCTGGAACCCGACGTGGGGGAGTAACACTGAAGCTTTCTTT. Translated, it gives CAWNPTWGSNTEAFF.

Points on this clone: Distinct nucleotide sequences in the sample also encode this CDR3. The chain recombines TRBV25-1 with TRBJ2-1; D call uncertain. CDR1 and CDR2 (germline): MGHDK, SYGVNS. V was shortened by 4 bases and J by 5 bases, with 9 bases between the two germline ends. CDR3 length: 13 residues. CDR3 in DNA: TGTGCCAGCAGTGTCGGTCGAAACAATGAGCAGTTCTTC. This codes for CASSVGRNNEQFF.

The CDR3: CASRTGVRTEAFF. The CDR3 coding sequence is TGTGCCAGCAGGACAGGGGTTCGAACTGAAGCTTTCTTT. This sequence joins TRBV28 and TRBJ1-1; 8 bases match TRBD1. CDR3 length equals 13 residues. The germline CDR1 and CDR2 sequences are MDHEN and SYDVKM. V shed 6 bases, J shed 5 bases, and the junction held 5 bases outside the gene matches.

This chain uses TRBV5-4 with TRBJ2-2; possibly TRBD2 for D (6 bases). Trimming cost V 5 bases and J 3 bases, with 17 bases left between them. This CDR3 has 16 amino acids. CDR1 is SGHNT and CDR2 is YYREEE in the germline V gene (reference sequence). CDR3 protein: CASSPGVGSDTGELFF. CDR3 coding DNA: TGTGCCAGCAGTCCGGGAGTGGGGTCGGACACCGGGGAGCTGTTTTTT. Full variable domain (rest looked up from reference TRBV5-4 and TRBJ2-2): ETGVTQSPTHLIKTRGQQVTLRCSSQSGHNTVSWYQQALGQGPQFIFQYYREEENGRGNFPPRFSGLQFPNYSSELNVNALELDDSALYLCASSPGVGSDTGELFFGEGSRLTVL.

The V call is TRBV29-1, the J call TRBJ2-3; 10 bases line up with TRBD1. J gave up 3 bases and V 4 bases, and 1 base lay outside the gene matches. This CDR3 has 13 residues. Germline assignment: CDR1 SQVTM and CDR2 ANQGSEA. The CDR3, as DNA: TGCAGCGTTGGGGGACAGGGGACAGATACGCAGTATTTT. Its translation: CSVGGQGTDTQYF.

The chain joins TRBV7-9 to TRBJ2-7; 10 bases are a match to TRBD2. CDR1 SEHNR and CDR2 FQNEAQ come from the germline V gene (reference sequence). This CDR3 spans 14 amino acids. V was pared by 5 bases and J by 7 bases, with 8 bases of the junction left unmatched. The CDR3 region has the DNA TGTGCCAGCAGCCGACTAGCGGGCTCGTTGGAGCAGTACTTC. It specifies CASSRLAGSLEQYF.

The DNA of the CDR3 is TGTGCCAGTAGTCATGTAAATCAGCCCCAGCATTTT. Translation gives CASSHVNQPQHF. V and J are TRBV19 and TRBJ1-5; D call uncertain. Germline V CDR1 and CDR2: LNHDA, SQIVND (reference sequence). This CDR3 is 12 amino acids long. V gave up 5 bases and J gave up 4 bases, with 6 bases separating them.